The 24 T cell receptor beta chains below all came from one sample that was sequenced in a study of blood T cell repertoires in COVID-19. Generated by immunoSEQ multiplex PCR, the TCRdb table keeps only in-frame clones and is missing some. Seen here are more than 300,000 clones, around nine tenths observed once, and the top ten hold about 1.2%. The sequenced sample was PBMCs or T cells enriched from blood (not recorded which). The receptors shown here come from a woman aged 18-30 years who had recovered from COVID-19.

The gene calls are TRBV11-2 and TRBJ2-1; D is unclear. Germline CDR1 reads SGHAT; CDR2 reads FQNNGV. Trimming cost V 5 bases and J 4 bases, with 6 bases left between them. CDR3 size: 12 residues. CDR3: CASSPSYNEQFF. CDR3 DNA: TGTGCCAGCAGCCCGTCTTACAATGAGCAGTTCTTC.

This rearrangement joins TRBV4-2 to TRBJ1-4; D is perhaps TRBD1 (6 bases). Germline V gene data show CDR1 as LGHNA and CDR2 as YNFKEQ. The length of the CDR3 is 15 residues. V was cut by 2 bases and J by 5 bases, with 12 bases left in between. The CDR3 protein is CASSQLRGTNEKLFF. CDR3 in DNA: TGTGCCAGCAGCCAACTAAGGGGGACGAATGAAAAACTGTTTTTT.

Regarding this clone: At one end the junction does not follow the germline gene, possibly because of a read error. The CDR3 reads CASSSATGGTGEQYF. In nucleotides, the CDR3 is TGTGCTAGCAGCTCCGCCACGGGGGGTACGGGGGAGCAGTACTTC. J is TRBJ2-7 and V is TRBV7-7; 7 nucleotides align to TRBD2. The CDR3 consists of 15 residues. CDR1 SSHAT and CDR2 FNYEAQ come from the germline V gene (reference sequence).

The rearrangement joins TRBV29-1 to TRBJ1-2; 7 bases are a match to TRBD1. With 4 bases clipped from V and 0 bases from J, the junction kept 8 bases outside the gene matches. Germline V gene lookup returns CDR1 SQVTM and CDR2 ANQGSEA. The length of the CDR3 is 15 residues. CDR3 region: CSVGATGWANYGYTF. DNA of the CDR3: TGCAGCGTTGGGGCGACAGGGTGGGCTAACTATGGCTACACCTTC.

The CDR3 DNA follows: TGTGCCAGCAGCCAAGATGCAGGGGGCGCCTTTTCTGGCTACACCTTC. Translating it yields CASSQDAGGAFSGYTF. This chain links TRBV4-2 with TRBJ1-2; 8 nucleotides align to TRBD1. The V gene end was trimmed by 0 bases and the J gene end by 7 bases; junction bases not matched to a gene: 10. Germline CDR1 LGHNA, CDR2 YNFKEQ. The CDR3 runs 16 residues.

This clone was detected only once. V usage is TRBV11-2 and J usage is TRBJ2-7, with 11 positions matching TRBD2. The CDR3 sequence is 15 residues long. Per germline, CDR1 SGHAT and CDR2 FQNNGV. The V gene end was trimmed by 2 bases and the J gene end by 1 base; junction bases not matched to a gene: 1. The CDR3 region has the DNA TGTGCCAGCAGCTTAAGACTAGCGGGGTCCTACGAGCAGTACTTC. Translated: CASSLRLAGSYEQYF.

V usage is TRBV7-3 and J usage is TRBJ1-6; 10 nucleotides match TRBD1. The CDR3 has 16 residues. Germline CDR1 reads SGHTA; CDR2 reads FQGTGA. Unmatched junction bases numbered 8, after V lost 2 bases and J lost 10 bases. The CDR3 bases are TGTGCCAGCAGCTTATCCCGGGACAGGGGTTACTCACCCCTCCACTTT. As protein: CASSLSRDRGYSPLHF.

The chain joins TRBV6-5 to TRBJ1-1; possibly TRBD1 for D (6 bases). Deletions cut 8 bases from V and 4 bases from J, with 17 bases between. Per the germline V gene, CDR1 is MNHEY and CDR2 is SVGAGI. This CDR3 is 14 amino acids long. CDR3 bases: TGTGCCAGCGTTAGAACAGGGTACTTCACTGAAGCTTTCTTT. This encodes CASVRTGYFTEAFF.

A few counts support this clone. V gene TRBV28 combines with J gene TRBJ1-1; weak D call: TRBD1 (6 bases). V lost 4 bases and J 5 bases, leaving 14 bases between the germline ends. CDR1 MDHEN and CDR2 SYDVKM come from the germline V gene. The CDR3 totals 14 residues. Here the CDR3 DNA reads TGTGCCAGCAGTTCACCGGGACAAGTGACTGAAGCTTTCTTT. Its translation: CASSSPGQVTEAFF.

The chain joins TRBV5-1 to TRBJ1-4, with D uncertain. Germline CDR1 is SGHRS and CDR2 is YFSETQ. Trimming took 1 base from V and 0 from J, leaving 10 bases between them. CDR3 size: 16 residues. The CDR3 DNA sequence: TGCGCCAGCAGCTTGCACTCCCTCGCAACTAATGAAAAACTGTTTTTT. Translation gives CASSLHSLATNEKLFF. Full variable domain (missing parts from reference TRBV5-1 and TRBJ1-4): KAGVTQTPRYLIKTRGQQVTLSCSPISGHRSVSWYQQTPGQGLQFLFEYFSETQRNKGNFPGRFSGRQFSNSRSEMNVSTLELGDSALYLCASSLHSLATNEKLFFGSGTQLSVL.

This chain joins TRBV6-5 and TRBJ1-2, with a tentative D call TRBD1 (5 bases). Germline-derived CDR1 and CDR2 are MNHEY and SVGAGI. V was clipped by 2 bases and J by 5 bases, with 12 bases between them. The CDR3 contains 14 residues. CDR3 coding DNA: TGTGCCAGCAGTTACACGGCAGGGCCTTATGGCTACACCTTC. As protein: CASSYTAGPYGYTF.

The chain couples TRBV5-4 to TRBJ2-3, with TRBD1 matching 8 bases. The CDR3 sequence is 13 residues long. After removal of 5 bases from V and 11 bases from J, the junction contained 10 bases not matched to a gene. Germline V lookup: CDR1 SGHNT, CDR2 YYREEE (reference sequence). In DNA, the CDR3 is TGTGCCAGCAGTCTCGGACAAGGGACAGGGCAGTATTTT. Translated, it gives CASSLGQGTGQYF. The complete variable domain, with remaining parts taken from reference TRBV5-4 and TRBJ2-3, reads ETGVTQSPTHLIKTRGQQVTLRCSSQSGHNTVSWYQQALGQGPQFIFQYYREEENGRGNFPPRFSGLQFPNYSSELNVNALELDDSALYLCASSLGQGTGQYFGPGTRLTVL.

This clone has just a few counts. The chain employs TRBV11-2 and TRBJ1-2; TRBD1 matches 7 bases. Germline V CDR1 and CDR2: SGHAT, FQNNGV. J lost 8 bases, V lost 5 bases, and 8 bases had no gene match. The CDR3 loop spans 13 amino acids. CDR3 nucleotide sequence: TGTGCCAGCAGCCAGGACAGGTTGTGGGGCTACACCTTC. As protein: CASSQDRLWGYTF.

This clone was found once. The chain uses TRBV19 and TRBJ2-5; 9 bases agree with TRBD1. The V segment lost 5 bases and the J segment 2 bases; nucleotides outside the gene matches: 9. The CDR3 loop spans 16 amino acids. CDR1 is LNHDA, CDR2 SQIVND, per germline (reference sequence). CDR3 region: CASSPRRDRAQETQYF. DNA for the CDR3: TGTGCCAGTAGTCCCCGACGGGACAGGGCTCAAGAGACCCAGTACTTC. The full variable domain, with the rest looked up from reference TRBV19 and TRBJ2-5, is DGGITQSPKYLFRKEGQNVTLSCEQNLNHDAMYWYRQDPGQGLRLIYYSQIVNDFQKGDIAEGYSVSREKKESFPLTVTSAQKNPTAFYLCASSPRRDRAQETQYFGPGTRLLVL.

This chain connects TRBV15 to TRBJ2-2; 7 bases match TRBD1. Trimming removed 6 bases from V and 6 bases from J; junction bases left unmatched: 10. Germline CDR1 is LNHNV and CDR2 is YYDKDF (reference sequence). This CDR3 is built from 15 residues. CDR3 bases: TGTGCCACCAGAGGCCGGGACAGCGAGTCCGGGGAGCTGTTTTTT. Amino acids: CATRGRDSESGELFF.

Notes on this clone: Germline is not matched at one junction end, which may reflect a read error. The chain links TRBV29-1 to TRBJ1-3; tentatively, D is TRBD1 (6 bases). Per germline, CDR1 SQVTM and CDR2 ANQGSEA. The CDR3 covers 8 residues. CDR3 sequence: CSVDRGDF. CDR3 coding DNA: TGCAGCGTTGACAGGGGTGATTTT.

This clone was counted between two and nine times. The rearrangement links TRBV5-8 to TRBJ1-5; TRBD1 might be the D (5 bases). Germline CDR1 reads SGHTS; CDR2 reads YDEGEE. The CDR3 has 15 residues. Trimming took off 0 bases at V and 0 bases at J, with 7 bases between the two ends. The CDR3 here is CASSLGQYSNQPQHF. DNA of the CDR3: TGTGCCAGCAGCTTGGGACAGTATAGCAATCAGCCCCAGCATTTT.

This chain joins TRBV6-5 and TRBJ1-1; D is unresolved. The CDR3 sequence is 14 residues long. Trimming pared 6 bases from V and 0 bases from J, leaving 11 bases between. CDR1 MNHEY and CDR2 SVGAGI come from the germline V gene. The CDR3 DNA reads TGTGCCAGCAGCATTGGGCATATGAACACTGAAGCTTTCTTT. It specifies CASSIGHMNTEAFF.

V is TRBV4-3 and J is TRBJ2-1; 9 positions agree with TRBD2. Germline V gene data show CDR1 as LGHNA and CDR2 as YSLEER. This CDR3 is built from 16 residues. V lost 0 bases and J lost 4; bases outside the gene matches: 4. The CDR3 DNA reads TGCGCCAGCAGCCAAGATCGGAGCGGGGGGTACAATGAGCAGTTCTTC. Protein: CASSQDRSGGYNEQFF.

CDR3 sequence: CARRRRDRGLGGYTF. The CDR3 nucleotides read TGTGCCAGAAGACGGAGGGACAGGGGGCTCGGTGGCTACACCTTC. The rearrangement joins TRBV5-3 to TRBJ1-2; the match to TRBD1 covers 12 bases. TRBV5-3 is reported as an ORF; its role is uncertain. The V and J ends lost 5 bases and 7 bases, in that order; junction bases with no gene match: 9. The CDR3 contains 15 residues.

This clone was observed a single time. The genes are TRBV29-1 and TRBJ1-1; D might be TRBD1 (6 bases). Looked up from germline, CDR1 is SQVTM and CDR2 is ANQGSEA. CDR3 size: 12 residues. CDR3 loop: CTGTRQGTEAFF. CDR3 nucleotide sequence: TGCACCGGGACACGTCAGGGCACTGAAGCTTTCTTT. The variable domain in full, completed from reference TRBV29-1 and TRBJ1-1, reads SAVISQKPSRDICQRGTSLTIQCQVDSQVTMMFWYRQQPGQSLTLIATANQGSEATYESGFVIDKFPISRPNLTFSTLTVSNMSPEDSSIYLCTGTRQGTEAFFGQGTRLTVV.

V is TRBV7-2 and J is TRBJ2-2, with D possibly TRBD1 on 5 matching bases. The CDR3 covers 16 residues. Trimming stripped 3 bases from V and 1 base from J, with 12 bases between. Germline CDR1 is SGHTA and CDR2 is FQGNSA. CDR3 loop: CASSFPQGQNTGELFF. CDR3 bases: TGTGCCAGCAGCTTCCCGCAGGGTCAGAACACCGGGGAGCTGTTTTTT.

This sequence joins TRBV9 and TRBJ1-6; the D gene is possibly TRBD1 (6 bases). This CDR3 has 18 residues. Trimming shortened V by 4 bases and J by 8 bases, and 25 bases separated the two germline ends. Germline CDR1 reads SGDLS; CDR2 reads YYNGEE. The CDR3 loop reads CASSRTLTQTGEHSPLHF. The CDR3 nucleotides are TGTGCCAGCAGCCGGACACTCACTCAGACAGGAGAGCATTCACCCCTCCACTTT.

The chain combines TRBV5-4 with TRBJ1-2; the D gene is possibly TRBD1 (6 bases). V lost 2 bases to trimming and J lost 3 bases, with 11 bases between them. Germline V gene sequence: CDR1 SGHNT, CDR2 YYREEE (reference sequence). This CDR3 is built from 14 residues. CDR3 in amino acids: CASSFGRGYYGYTF. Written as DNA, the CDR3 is TGTGCCAGCAGCTTTGGCAGGGGCTACTATGGCTACACCTTC.